This note documents a single TCR beta chain sequence. The antigen is undetermined. V was pared by 0 bases and J by 5 bases, with 10 bases between. This CDR3 is 14 amino acids long. CDR1 and CDR2 from the germline V gene are SGHAT and FQNNGV. These data are taken from a study of shared clonotypes between healthy human individuals. Study-level points and caveats: What naive subsets generally showed was a larger estimated richness than memory subsets showed.

Terminally differentiated effector memory CD45RA+ cells were excluded from the naive CD8 cells, which were CD45RO-negative and positively selected for CCR7. Here immunoSEQ multiplex PCR was the method, and the copy in TCRdb shows in-frame clones only, minus some. The data show around 2,100,000 clones, just under 95% seen once. V gene TRBV11-2 combines with J gene TRBJ1-2; D may be TRBD1 (5 bases). The receptor was derived from a young man in good health. Sequencing input: naive CD8+ T cells sorted from blood. The CDR3 loop reads CASSLDGTDYGYTF. CDR3 nucleotides: TGTGCCAGCAGCTTAGATGGGACTGATTATGGCTACACCTTC. Complete variable domain (other parts from reference TRBV11-2 and TRBJ1-2): EAGVAQSPRYKIIEKRQSVAFWCNPISGHATLYWYQQILGQGPKLLIQFQNNGVVDDSQLPKDRFSAERLKGVDSTLKIQPAKLEDSAVYLCASSLDGTDYGYTFGSGTRLTVV.